The 9 T cell receptor beta chains presented below share a single source sample, sequenced in a study of neurological immune-mediated disorders. Using its own MiXCR run on the 5' RACE reads, TCRdb lists one record per CDR3 protein. The sample carries 50,000 or so distinct CDR3 sequences, approximately 10% recorded once. Sample: PBMCs. The receptors originated from a woman in her thirties or forties with HTLV-1-associated myelopathy (HAM/TSP).

In its sample, this clonotype was seen many times. The chain combines TRBV2 with TRBJ2-1; 7 nucleotides line up with TRBD2. With V trimmed by 6 bases and J by 4 bases, 3 bases remained unmatched. CDR1 is SNHLY, CDR2 FYNNEI, per germline. The CDR3 has 13 residues. For the CDR3, the DNA is TGTGCCAGCAGGCGGGAGCATTACAATGAGCAGTTCTTC. This gives the protein CASRREHYNEQFF.

This clonotype was counted many times. This chain uses TRBV4-2 with TRBJ2-3, with 11 nucleotides matching TRBD2. J lost 0 bases, V lost 5 bases, and 7 bases had no gene match. CDR1 and CDR2 (germline): LGHNA, YNFKEQ. There are 17 residues in the CDR3. CDR3 coding DNA: TGTGCCAGCAGCGCTAGCGGGGGGTACACGAGCACAGATACGCAGTATTTT. This gives the protein CASSASGGYTSTDTQYF.

The table lists this clonotype with many counts. The chain uses TRBV2 and TRBJ2-1; D ambiguous. This CDR3 has 15 residues. Trimming pared 4 bases from V and 8 bases from J, leaving 18 bases between. Germline values: CDR1 SNHLY, CDR2 FYNNEI. DNA of the CDR3: TGTGCCAGCAGTGGATTATCGGCCGATTTGGATGAGCAGTTCTTC. Translating it yields CASSGLSADLDEQFF.

This clonotype came up many times. The gene calls are TRBV6-6 and TRBJ2-3; D ambiguous. Between the trimmed V and J ends, which lost 5 bases and 6 bases, there was a span of 15 bases. Per the germline V gene, CDR1 is MNHNY and CDR2 is SVGAGI (reference sequence). This CDR3 has 14 residues. The CDR3 bases are TGTGCCAGCAGTACCGAAGACGGTCCGGATACGCAGTATTTT. The encoded protein is CASSTEDGPDTQYF.

This clonotype was picked up many times. DNA for the CDR3: TGCAGTGCTAGTCGGGCGGCGCAGTATTTT. It is translated as CSASRAAQYF. The rearrangement links TRBV20-1 to TRBJ2-3; D remains ambiguous. Trimming cost V 3 bases and J 10 bases, with 8 bases left between them. This CDR3 contains 10 residues. Germline V gives CDR1 DFQATT, CDR2 SNEGSKA (reference sequence).

The gene calls are TRBV6-2 or TRBV6-3 and TRBJ1-5; 7 positions match TRBD1. V lost 0 bases, J lost 6 bases, and 5 bases stayed unmatched. The germline V gene encodes CDR1 MNHEY and CDR2 SVGEGT. The CDR3 sequence is 15 residues long. CDR3 residues: CASSYSEGAVQPQHF. The CDR3 bases are TGTGCCAGCAGTTACTCTGAGGGGGCCGTTCAGCCCCAGCATTTT.

This clonotype was found many times. The V gene is TRBV5-1, the J gene TRBJ1-6; D ambiguous. Germline CDR1 reads SGHRS; CDR2 reads YFSETQ. The CDR3 spans 14 residues. The ends were cut back, 5 bases at V and 0 bases at J, with 6 bases in the middle. CDR3 in amino acids: CASSEGSYNSPLHF. The CDR3 region has the DNA TGCGCCAGCAGTGAGGGCTCCTATAATTCACCCCTCCACTTT.

This clonotype was counted many times. The V and J genes are TRBV7-2 and TRBJ2-7; D gene unclear. V was cut by 8 bases and J by 2 bases, with 16 bases left in between. Germline V lookup: CDR1 SGHTA, CDR2 FQGNSA. The CDR3 covers 14 residues. In DNA form, the CDR3 reads TGTGCCAGCTCTGCCGACCGCTGGACCTACGAGCAGTACTTC. Its translation is CASSADRWTYEQYF.

The chain combines TRBV3-1 with TRBJ1-6; TRBD1 might be the D (5 bases). The CDR3 has 12 amino acids. Germline V lookup: CDR1 LGHDT, CDR2 YNNKEL (reference sequence). V was cut by 6 bases and J by 12 bases, with 12 bases left in between. The CDR3, as DNA: TGTGCCAGCAGACAGCCGAGGGGACCCCTCCACTTT. Translation: CASRQPRGPLHF.